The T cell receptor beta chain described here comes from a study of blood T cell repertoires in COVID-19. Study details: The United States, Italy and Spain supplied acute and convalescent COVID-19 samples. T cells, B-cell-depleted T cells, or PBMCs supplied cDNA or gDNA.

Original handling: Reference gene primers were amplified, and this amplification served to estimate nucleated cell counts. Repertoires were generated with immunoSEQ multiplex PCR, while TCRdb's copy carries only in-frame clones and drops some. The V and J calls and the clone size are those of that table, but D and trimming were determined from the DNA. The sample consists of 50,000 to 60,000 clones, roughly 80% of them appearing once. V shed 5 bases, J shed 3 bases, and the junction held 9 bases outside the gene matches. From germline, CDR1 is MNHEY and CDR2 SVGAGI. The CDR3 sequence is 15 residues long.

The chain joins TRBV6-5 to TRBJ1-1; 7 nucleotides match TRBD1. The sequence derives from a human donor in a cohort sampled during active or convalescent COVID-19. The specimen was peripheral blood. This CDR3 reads CASSRQGGVDTEAFF. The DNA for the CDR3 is TGTGCCAGCAGTCGACAGGGAGGCGTGGACACTGAAGCTTTCTTT.